The rows below give T cell receptor beta chains drawn from one sample of a study of cytomegalovirus exposure and HLA in healthy donors. Measured with immunoSEQ multiplex PCR; TCRdb has only the in-frame clones, and not every one. The sample yields under 300,000 clones, approximately 84% seen once. The source material was PBMCs. These receptor sequences come from a woman between 25 and 40 years old in good health and CMV-seropositive. CDR3s include the opening cysteine and the closing phenylalanine or tryptophan. A D gene is named only where the DNA matches it firmly. Only part of the rows carry a size: once, few, many, or a class if the clone is expanded.

d_gene: .
j_gene: TRBJ2-5
abundance: once
v_gene: TRBV7-9
CDR3aa: CASSLRGQETQYF
CDR3nt: TGTGCCAGCAGCTTACGGGGGCAAGAGACCCAGTACTTC

d_gene: .
j_gene: TRBJ1-3
abundance: .
v_gene: TRBV13
CDR3aa: CASSSRRSGSLGNTIYF
CDR3nt: TGTGCCAGCAGCTCCCGAAGAAGCGGGAGCCTTGGAAACACCATATATTTT

d_gene: .
j_gene: TRBJ2-7
abundance: once
v_gene: TRBV2
CDR3aa: CASSVGQGITYEQYF
CDR3nt: TGTGCCAGCAGTGTAGGGCAGGGGATAACCTACGAGCAGTACTTC

d_gene: .
j_gene: TRBJ1-5
abundance: .
v_gene: TRBV30
CDR3aa: CAWSEQGRAYNQPQHF
CDR3nt: TGTGCCTGGAGTGAACAAGGCAGGGCATATAATCAGCCCCAGCATTTT

d_gene: TRBD2
j_gene: TRBJ2-3
abundance: .
v_gene: TRBV5-6
CDR3aa: CASSLVSSGAPYF
CDR3nt: TGTGCCAGCAGCTTGGTATCTAGCGGGGCCCCGTATTTT

d_gene: TRBD2
j_gene: TRBJ2-5
abundance: once
v_gene: TRBV30
CDR3aa: CAWSPGGLAGEETQYF
CDR3nt: TGTGCCTGGAGTCCGGGGGGACTAGCGGGAGAAGAGACCCAGTACTTC

d_gene: .
j_gene: TRBJ2-3
abundance: .
v_gene: TRBV4-1
CDR3aa: CASSQGQGSMGTDTQYF
CDR3nt: TGCGCCAGCAGCCAAGGCCAGGGTTCGATGGGTACAGATACGCAGTATTTT

d_gene: .
j_gene: TRBJ2-1
abundance: .
v_gene: TRBV7-3
CDR3aa: CASSLTRTPNNEQFF
CDR3nt: TGTGCCAGCAGCTTAACGAGAACCCCTAACAATGAGCAGTTCTTC

d_gene: TRBD1
j_gene: TRBJ1-2
abundance: .
v_gene: TRBV5-1
CDR3aa: CASSLQGAYTF
CDR3nt: TGCGCCAGCAGCTTACAGGGGGCTTACACCTTC

d_gene: TRBD2
j_gene: TRBJ2-3
abundance: .
v_gene: TRBV27
CDR3aa: CASSTASSGVDTQYF
CDR3nt: TGTGCCAGCAGTACCGCGAGCAGCGGGGTTGATACGCAGTATTTT

d_gene: .
j_gene: TRBJ1-2
abundance: few
v_gene: TRBV27
CDR3aa: CASSLRANYGYTF
CDR3nt: TGTGCCAGCAGTTTGAGAGCTAACTATGGCTACACCTTC

d_gene: .
j_gene: TRBJ2-1
abundance: .
v_gene: TRBV5-1
CDR3aa: CASSFNRAKNNEQFF
CDR3nt: TGCGCCAGCAGCTTCAACAGGGCCAAGAACAATGAGCAGTTCTTC

d_gene: TRBD2
j_gene: TRBJ2-3
abundance: .
v_gene: TRBV28
CDR3aa: CASSYVSGSAADTQYF
CDR3nt: TGTGCCAGCAGTTATGTTAGCGGGAGTGCTGCAGATACGCAGTATTTT

d_gene: TRBD1
j_gene: TRBJ2-3
abundance: .
v_gene: TRBV5-4
CDR3aa: CASSLRQGSTDTQYF
CDR3nt: TGTGCCAGCAGCTTACGACAGGGGAGCACAGATACGCAGTATTTT

d_gene: .
j_gene: TRBJ2-7
abundance: few
v_gene: TRBV28
CDR3aa: CASSLLSLSMRAQSSYEQYF
CDR3nt: TGTGCCAGCAGTTTGTTGAGCCTATCGATGAGGGCGCAGAGCTCCTACGAGCAGTACTTC

d_gene: .
j_gene: TRBJ2-3
abundance: once
v_gene: TRBV5-1
CDR3aa: CASSFSGTSTDTQYF
CDR3nt: TGCGCCAGCAGCTTTAGCGGTACTAGCACAGATACGCAGTATTTT

d_gene: TRBD2
j_gene: TRBJ2-7
abundance: .
v_gene: TRBV9
CDR3aa: CASSRTSGNHEQYF
CDR3nt: TGTGCCAGCAGCAGGACTAGCGGGAACCACGAGCAGTACTTC

d_gene: .
j_gene: TRBJ2-7
abundance: .
v_gene: TRBV28
CDR3aa: CASRPSGTGEQYF
CDR3nt: TGTGCCAGCAGACCCTCCGGGACTGGCGAGCAGTACTTC

d_gene: .
j_gene: TRBJ2-7
abundance: .
v_gene: TRBV6-5
CDR3aa: CASSSPSGYPQYF
CDR3nt: TGTGCCAGCAGTTCGCCCTCAGGGTACCCCCAGTACTTC

d_gene: TRBD2
j_gene: TRBJ2-7
abundance: .
v_gene: TRBV6-6
CDR3aa: CASRATAGSSYEQYF
CDR3nt: TGTGCCAGCAGAGCGACAGCGGGAAGCTCCTACGAGCAGTACTTC

d_gene: TRBD2
j_gene: TRBJ2-1
abundance: .
v_gene: TRBV5-1
CDR3aa: CASSLSSGRGEQFF
CDR3nt: TGCGCCAGCAGCTTATCTAGCGGGAGAGGAGAGCAGTTCTTC

d_gene: TRBD1
j_gene: TRBJ1-2
abundance: .
v_gene: TRBV5-1
CDR3aa: CASRPDRGVYGYTF
CDR3nt: TGCGCCAGCAGACCTGACAGGGGTGTATATGGCTACACCTTC

d_gene: .
j_gene: TRBJ1-1
abundance: .
v_gene: TRBV28
CDR3aa: CASSPRGAPNTEAFF
CDR3nt: TGTGCCAGCAGTCCCCGGGGGGCGCCGAACACTGAAGCTTTCTTT

d_gene: TRBD1
j_gene: TRBJ1-1
abundance: .
v_gene: TRBV29-1
CDR3aa: CSVGRDRTNTEAFF
CDR3nt: TGCAGCGTTGGCCGGGACAGGACCAACACTGAAGCTTTCTTT

d_gene: TRBD1
j_gene: TRBJ2-3
abundance: .
v_gene: TRBV25-1
CDR3aa: CASSRTGGSRTDTQYF
CDR3nt: TGTGCCAGCAGCCGAACAGGGGGAAGTCGCACAGATACGCAGTATTTT

d_gene: .
j_gene: TRBJ1-2
abundance: once
v_gene: TRBV6-4
CDR3aa: CASSAGLQRGYTF
CDR3nt: TGTGCCAGCAGTGCGGGACTCCAGAGGGGCTACACCTTC

d_gene: .
j_gene: TRBJ1-1
abundance: .
v_gene: TRBV30
CDR3aa: CAWALRGWAFF
CDR3nt: TGTGCCTGGGCTTTACGCGGCTGGGCTTTCTTT

d_gene: .
j_gene: TRBJ2-7
abundance: .
v_gene: TRBV29-1
CDR3aa: CSVEEGGYEQYF
CDR3nt: TGCAGCGTTGAAGAAGGAGGATACGAGCAGTACTTC

d_gene: TRBD1
j_gene: TRBJ1-4
abundance: once
v_gene: TRBV25-1
CDR3aa: CATEPGGAEEKLFF
CDR3nt: TGTGCCACCGAACCAGGGGGCGCAGAAGAAAAACTGTTTTTT

d_gene: TRBD1
j_gene: TRBJ2-2
abundance: .
v_gene: TRBV6-4
CDR3aa: CASSDWGTGSTGELFF
CDR3nt: TGTGCCAGCAGTGATTGGGGGACAGGAAGTACCGGGGAGCTGTTTTTT

d_gene: TRBD1
j_gene: TRBJ1-2
abundance: .
v_gene: TRBV28
CDR3aa: CASSVPGQGKYGYTF
CDR3nt: TGTGCCAGCAGCGTCCCGGGACAGGGGAAATATGGCTACACCTTC

d_gene: .
j_gene: TRBJ2-7
abundance: .
v_gene: TRBV5-4
CDR3aa: CASSTTGLPYEQYF
CDR3nt: TGTGCCAGCAGCACGACGGGACTCCCCTACGAGCAGTACTTC

d_gene: TRBD1
j_gene: TRBJ1-1
abundance: .
v_gene: TRBV30
CDR3aa: CACGQGSITEAFF
CDR3nt: TGTGCCTGCGGACAGGGAAGTATTACTGAAGCTTTCTTT

d_gene: TRBD1
j_gene: TRBJ2-7
abundance: .
v_gene: TRBV27
CDR3aa: CASSHPGTAYEQYF
CDR3nt: TGTGCCAGCAGTCATCCCGGGACAGCCTACGAGCAGTACTTC

d_gene: TRBD1
j_gene: TRBJ2-5
abundance: .
v_gene: TRBV7-9
CDR3aa: CASSLGDRGYQETQYF
CDR3nt: TGTGCCAGCAGCTTAGGGGACAGGGGGTACCAAGAGACCCAGTACTTC

d_gene: .
j_gene: TRBJ1-2
abundance: .
v_gene: TRBV28
CDR3aa: CASSLPNYGYTF
CDR3nt: TGTGCCAGCAGTCTTCCTAACTATGGCTACACCTTC

d_gene: TRBD2
j_gene: TRBJ2-3
abundance: .
v_gene: TRBV4-1
CDR3aa: CASSQAEGLITDTQYF
CDR3nt: TGCGCCAGCAGCCAAGCAGAGGGACTAATAACAGATACGCAGTATTTT

d_gene: TRBD1
j_gene: TRBJ2-3
abundance: .
v_gene: TRBV7-8
CDR3aa: CASSLVQGADTQYF
CDR3nt: TGTGCCAGCAGCTTAGTCCAGGGGGCAGATACGCAGTATTTT

d_gene: .
j_gene: TRBJ2-1
abundance: .
v_gene: TRBV27
CDR3aa: CATTAGTLYNEQFF
CDR3nt: TGTGCCACGACGGCCGGGACTCTTTACAATGAGCAGTTCTTC

d_gene: .
j_gene: TRBJ2-7
abundance: .
v_gene: TRBV30
CDR3aa: CAWSFGRSGEQYF
CDR3nt: TGTGCCTGGAGTTTTGGTAGATCCGGCGAGCAGTACTTC

d_gene: TRBD1
j_gene: TRBJ1-3
abundance: .
v_gene: TRBV9
CDR3aa: CASSATGAEGNTIYF
CDR3nt: TGTGCCAGCAGCGCCACAGGGGCGGAGGGAAACACCATATATTTT

d_gene: .
j_gene: TRBJ2-6
abundance: .
v_gene: TRBV27
CDR3aa: CASSLAGSGANVLTF
CDR3nt: TGTGCCAGCAGTTTAGCGGGCTCTGGGGCCAACGTCCTGACTTTC

d_gene: .
j_gene: TRBJ2-2
abundance: .
v_gene: TRBV4-1
CDR3aa: CASSQDRSRYTGELFF
CDR3nt: TGCGCCAGCAGCCAAGATAGGAGTAGATACACCGGGGAGCTGTTTTTT

d_gene: .
j_gene: TRBJ1-1
abundance: .
v_gene: TRBV6-6
CDR3aa: CASNRGGTEAFF
CDR3nt: TGTGCCAGCAACAGAGGGGGCACTGAAGCTTTCTTT

d_gene: .
j_gene: TRBJ1-2
abundance: .
v_gene: TRBV5-5
CDR3aa: CASSLQAGTNYGYTF
CDR3nt: TGTGCCAGCAGCCTGCAAGCCGGGACTAACTATGGCTACACCTTC

d_gene: .
j_gene: TRBJ2-3
abundance: once
v_gene: TRBV5-1
CDR3aa: CASSFYSKEDTQYF
CDR3nt: TGCGCCAGCAGCTTCTATAGCAAGGAAGATACGCAGTATTTT

d_gene: .
j_gene: TRBJ2-7
abundance: few
v_gene: TRBV7-9
CDR3aa: CASSLSRPGTYGSEQYF
CDR3nt: TGTGCCAGCAGCTTATCGAGGCCGGGGACATATGGTAGCGAGCAGTACTTC

d_gene: .
j_gene: TRBJ2-7
abundance: .
v_gene: TRBV13
CDR3aa: CASSPSGSYEQYF
CDR3nt: TGTGCCAGCAGCCCAAGCGGCTCCTACGAGCAGTACTTC

d_gene: .
j_gene: TRBJ1-2
abundance: .
v_gene: TRBV6-5
CDR3aa: CASSYRQGNNYGYTF
CDR3nt: TGTGCCAGCAGTTACCGCCAGGGTAATAACTATGGCTACACCTTC

d_gene: TRBD2
j_gene: TRBJ2-1
abundance: .
v_gene: TRBV28
CDR3aa: CASIAGAYNEQFF
CDR3nt: TGTGCCAGCATAGCGGGGGCCTACAATGAGCAGTTCTTC

d_gene: TRBD2
j_gene: TRBJ2-7
abundance: .
v_gene: TRBV29-1
CDR3aa: CSVTGTSAYTYEQYF
CDR3nt: TGCAGCGTAACCGGGACTAGCGCCTATACCTACGAGCAGTACTTC

d_gene: TRBD2
j_gene: TRBJ2-2
abundance: .
v_gene: TRBV7-2
CDR3aa: CASSPGLANANTGELFF
CDR3nt: TGTGCCAGCAGCCCGGGACTAGCCAACGCGAACACCGGGGAGCTGTTTTTT

d_gene: TRBD1
j_gene: TRBJ1-2
abundance: few
v_gene: TRBV19
CDR3aa: CASSAGQHYGYTF
CDR3nt: TGTGCCAGTAGTGCGGGACAGCATTATGGCTACACCTTC

d_gene: TRBD2
j_gene: TRBJ2-7
abundance: .
v_gene: TRBV2
CDR3aa: CASSGRVAGDPYEQYF
CDR3nt: TGTGCCAGCAGTGGTCGCGTAGCGGGGGACCCGTACGAGCAGTACTTC